The 29 T cell receptor beta chains in this list originate from one sample, sequenced in a study of beta chain features in type 1 diabetes. TCRB transcripts that were expressed got sequenced, as all of the isolated RNA had been reverse transcribed. The data were produced by immunoSEQ multiplex PCR, yet TCRdb's version contains in-frame clones alone and is incomplete. The sample includes a few hundred thousand clones, 11% of them seen just once. The source material was central memory CD4+ T cells from blood. These receptor sequences come from a man aged 18 to 29 in good health.

The gene calls are TRBV7-8 and TRBJ2-3; D is unresolved. The CDR3 runs to 13 residues. The V end lost 9 bases, the J end lost 2 bases, and 12 bases lay between the germline ends. Germline assignment: CDR1 SGHVS and CDR2 FQNEAQ. The CDR3 DNA reads as TGTGCCAGACTTTATGGTTACACAGATACGCAGTATTTT. Translation gives CARLYGYTDTQYF. The full variable domain, with the rest looked up from reference TRBV7-8 and TRBJ2-3, is GAGVSQSPRYKVAKRGQDVALRCDPISGHVSLFWYQQALGQGPEFLTYFQNEAQLDKSGLPSDRFFAERPEGSVSTLKIQRTQQEDSAVYLCARLYGYTDTQYFGPGTRLTVL.

The sample holds a few counts of this clone. The chain links TRBV2 to TRBJ1-2; 8 nucleotides agree with TRBD1. CDR1 and CDR2 from the germline V gene are SNHLY and FYNNEI. V lost 2 bases, J lost 4 bases, and 6 bases stayed unmatched. The CDR3 loop spans 15 amino acids. The CDR3 loop reads CASSESRTGSYGYTF. CDR3 sequence (DNA): TGTGCCAGCAGTGAAAGTCGGACAGGGAGCTATGGCTACACCTTC.

V is TRBV6-4 and J is TRBJ2-5, with a tentative D call TRBD2 (5 bases). The V and J ends lost 8 bases and 5 bases respectively, with 15 bases between them. Germline lookup yields CDR1 MRHNA and CDR2 SNTAGT. This CDR3 is built from 13 residues. CDR3 bases: TGTGCCAGCGCCCTGGAGCGCGGGGAGACCCAGTACTTC. Its protein product is CASALERGETQYF.

The chain couples TRBV30 to TRBJ2-1, with D perhaps TRBD2 (5 bases). CDR1 and CDR2 (germline): GTSNPN, SVGIG (reference sequence). The length of the CDR3 is 13 residues. V lost 1 base, J lost 5 bases, and 9 bases lay in between. CDR3 residues: CAWSGVGDNEQFF. CDR3 nucleotides: TGTGCCTGGAGTGGGGTCGGGGACAATGAGCAGTTCTTC.

This chain links TRBV10-3 with TRBJ1-1; weak D call: TRBD1 (6 bases). The germline V gene encodes CDR1 ENHRY and CDR2 SYGVKD. Trimming took 2 bases from V and 1 from J, leaving 8 bases between them. The CDR3 sequence is 14 residues long. CDR3 in amino acids: CAISEGQKNTEAFF. The DNA for the CDR3 is TGTGCCATCAGTGAGGGACAGAAGAACACTGAAGCTTTCTTT.

This clone was seen a few times. A far larger clone is just one base off, so this is likely a read error. The chain is built from TRBV9 and TRBJ1-2; 8 nucleotides agree with TRBD1. The V gene's germline CDR1 is SGDLS and CDR2 YYNGEE. This CDR3 has 13 amino acids. The CDR3 DNA sequence: TGTTCCAGCAGCGTAGGGACAGGCAGGGGCTACACCTTC. This translates into CSSSVGTGRGYTF.

In its sample, this clone was seen many times. V and J are TRBV6-5 and TRBJ2-4; D unclear. Trimming shortened V by 6 bases and J by 0 bases, and 9 bases separated the two germline ends. The CDR3 consists of 14 residues. CDR1 and CDR2 (germline): MNHEY, SVGAGI. CDR3 nucleotides: TGTGCCAGCAGGACTCACTCAGCCAAAAACATTCAGTACTTC. It translates to CASRTHSAKNIQYF.

The table lists this clone with many counts. V usage is TRBV30 and J usage is TRBJ2-3, with D uncertain. The CDR3 has 13 residues. Germline lookup yields CDR1 GTSNPN and CDR2 SVGIG (reference sequence). V lost 3 bases, J lost 5 bases, and 12 bases lay in between. The DNA for the CDR3 is TGTGCCTGGAGCGCAAATTGGGGAGATACGCAGTATTTT. It encodes CAWSANWGDTQYF.

In nucleotides, the CDR3 is TGTGCCAGCAGCCAAGGGACAGCCTATGGCTACACCTTC. Amino acid sequence: CASSQGTAYGYTF. The genes are TRBV14 and TRBJ1-2, with D tentatively TRBD1 (6 bases). In germline, CDR1 is SGHDN, CDR2 FVKESK. This CDR3 comprises 13 residues. Trimming took 1 base from V and 4 from J, leaving 7 bases between them.

With regard to this clone: Being one base from a much bigger clone, this may be a read error. CDR3 DNA sequence: TGCAGCGGTGCCGGGACAGGGGCCAACGTCCTGACTTTC. Translating gives CSGAGTGANVLTF. The chain uses TRBV29-1 and TRBJ2-6, with a possible D match to TRBD1 (6 bases). Trimming left V 7 bases short and J 4 bases short, with 11 bases between. This CDR3 is 13 amino acids long. Germline V gene sequence: CDR1 SQVTM, CDR2 ANQGSEA.

This clone was observed a handful of times. This sequence joins TRBV4-2 and TRBJ2-5; D is uncertain. V dropped 1 base and J dropped 0 bases, with 9 bases sitting between them. The CDR3 sequence is 15 residues long. The germline CDR1 and CDR2 sequences are LGHNA and YNFKEQ. CDR3 nucleotides: TGTGCCAGCAGCCAAGGGGGAATCAACCAAGAGACCCAGTACTTC. Its protein is CASSQGGINQETQYF.

In its sample, this clone was seen a few times. CDR3 protein: CASSLGQGAYTGELFF. In DNA, the CDR3 is TGTGCCAGCAGCTTGGGCCAGGGGGCCTACACCGGGGAGCTGTTTTTT. The V call is TRBV5-4, the J call TRBJ2-2; TRBD1 matches at 8 bases. The V gene's germline CDR1 is SGHNT and CDR2 YYREEE (reference sequence). This CDR3 has 16 residues. V trimming: 0 bases; J trimming: 3 bases; junction bases outside the gene matches: 4. The full variable domain, completed using reference TRBV5-4 and TRBJ2-2, is ETGVTQSPTHLIKTRGQQVTLRCSSQSGHNTVSWYQQALGQGPQFIFQYYREEENGRGNFPPRFSGLQFPNYSSELNVNALELDDSALYLCASSLGQGAYTGELFFGEGSRLTVL.

Many counts were recorded for this clone. The gene calls are TRBV7-2 and TRBJ1-1; possibly TRBD1 for D (5 bases). V lost 1 base, J lost 11 bases, and 14 bases lay in between. Germline-derived CDR1 and CDR2 are SGHTA and FQGNSA. CDR3 length equals 13 residues. CDR3 bases: TGTGCCAGCAGCTTAGGGGGCACTAGTGGGGCTTTCTTT. Residues: CASSLGGTSGAFF.

The gene calls are TRBV7-2 and TRBJ2-1, with 9 nucleotides matching TRBD2. CDR1 is SGHTA and CDR2 is FQGNSA in the germline V gene. The CDR3 contains 16 residues. With V trimmed by 1 base and J by 8 bases, 9 bases remained unmatched. The CDR3 sequence is CASSLDAGGPLDEQFF. CDR3 bases: TGTGCCAGCAGCTTAGATGCGGGAGGGCCTCTCGATGAGCAGTTCTTC.

J is TRBJ2-1 and V is TRBV15; perhaps TRBD1 as D (6 bases). The CDR3 has 14 residues. Trimming pared 5 bases from V and 4 bases from J, leaving 12 bases between. Germline CDR1 LNHNV, CDR2 YYDKDF (reference sequence). The CDR3 sequence: CATSPDSYYNEQFF. CDR3 bases: TGTGCCACCAGCCCGGACAGCTATTACAATGAGCAGTTCTTC.

This clone came up many times. V and J are TRBV6-1 and TRBJ2-1; D is possibly TRBD2 (5 bases). With 4 bases removed from V and 3 bases from J, the gap between germline ends came to 7 bases. CDR1 and CDR2 from the germline V gene are MNHNS and SASEGT. The CDR3 runs 13 residues. CDR3 in amino acids: CASSGESYNEQFF. For the CDR3, the DNA is TGTGCCAGCAGTGGGGAGAGCTACAATGAGCAGTTCTTC.

V and J are TRBV4-1 and TRBJ2-5; 8 nucleotides line up with TRBD1. J gave up 5 bases and V 2 bases, and 7 bases lay outside the gene matches. The length of the CDR3 is 15 residues. From germline, CDR1 is MGHRA and CDR2 YSYEKL. The CDR3 nucleotides are TGCGCCAGCAGCCAATCCAGACAGGGGCGGGAGACCCAGTACTTC. This translates into CASSQSRQGRETQYF.

The chain couples TRBV11-2 to TRBJ2-5; 7 positions agree with TRBD1. This CDR3 region has 15 residues. CDR1 and CDR2 from the germline V gene are SGHAT and FQNNGV. Trimming at V came to 1 base and at J to 5 bases, leaving 7 bases not matched to a gene. CDR3 DNA: TGTGCCAGCAGCTTAGCAGGGGGTAATGGGGAGACCCAGTACTTC. Protein: CASSLAGGNGETQYF.

The J gene is TRBJ2-7, the V gene TRBV7-9; 11 bases fit TRBD2. V gave up 1 base and J gave up 5 bases; unmatched junction bases: 10. The CDR3 loop spans 17 amino acids. Germline-derived CDR1 and CDR2 are SEHNR and FQNEAQ (reference sequence). In DNA, the CDR3 is TGTGCCAGCAGCTTAGTTATTCTAGCGGGAGGCGGCAACGAGCAGTACTTC. It codes for CASSLVILAGGGNEQYF.

There are many counts of this clone. The same CDR3 also results from other DNA sequences found in this sample. V is TRBV7-2 and J is TRBJ2-7; 8 nucleotides line up with TRBD1. V shed 2 bases, J shed 5 bases, and the junction held 5 bases outside the gene matches. Germline V CDR1 and CDR2: SGHTA, FQGNSA. The CDR3 runs 14 residues. The CDR3 here is CASSLRRQGNEQYF. The DNA for the CDR3 is TGTGCCAGCAGCTTAAGGAGACAGGGGAACGAGCAGTACTTC. Full variable domain (remainder filled in from reference TRBV7-2 and TRBJ2-7): GAGVSQSPSNKVTEKGKDVELRCDPISGHTALYWYRQSLGQGLEFLIYFQGNSAPDKSGLPSDRFSAERTGGSVSTLTIQRTQQEDSAVYLCASSLRRQGNEQYFGPGTRLTVT.

Remarks on this clone: Other DNA sequences in this sample translate to the same CDR3. V is TRBV9 and J is TRBJ2-7; 8 bases match TRBD2. After removal of 0 bases from V and 3 bases from J, the junction contained 2 bases not matched to a gene. The CDR3 runs 14 residues. Germline loops: CDR1 SGDLS, CDR2 YYNGEE. This CDR3 is CASSVGTSGYEQYF. In nucleotides, the CDR3 is TGTGCCAGCAGCGTAGGTACTAGCGGCTACGAGCAGTACTTC. The entire variable domain, with the rest obtained from reference TRBV9 and TRBJ2-7, is as follows: DSGVTQTPKHLITATGQRVTLRCSPRSGDLSVYWYQQSLDQGLQFLIQYYNGEERAKGNILERFSAQQFPDLHSELNLSSLELGDSALYFCASSVGTSGYEQYFGPGTRLTVT.

This clone was picked up a small number of times. The chain couples TRBV4-2 to TRBJ2-1, with 7 nucleotides matching TRBD1. V dropped 4 bases and J dropped 4; count of bases not matched to a gene: 7. Germline assignment: CDR1 LGHNA and CDR2 YNFKEQ. This CDR3 is 15 amino acids long. CDR3 sequence reads: CASSPEAGGYNEQFF. CDR3 coding DNA: TGTGCCAGCAGCCCGGAGGCAGGGGGATACAATGAGCAGTTCTTC.

CDR3 residues: CAISSDRRTSTDTQYF. The CDR3 DNA follows: TGTGCCATCAGTTCGGACAGGCGAACTAGCACAGATACGCAGTATTTT. The V call is TRBV10-3, the J call TRBJ2-3, with 7 bases identical to TRBD1. V lost 5 bases, J lost 0 bases, and 8 bases stayed unmatched. There are 16 residues in the CDR3. Germline CDR1 ENHRY, CDR2 SYGVKD.

This chain uses TRBV5-1 with TRBJ2-3; D assignment may be TRBD1 or TRBD2 (5 bases each). The CDR3 has 16 amino acids. CDR1 and CDR2 from the germline V gene are SGHRS and YFSETQ. V dropped 0 bases and J dropped 0 bases, with 11 bases sitting between them. The CDR3 sequence is CASSLAGAISTDTQYF. The CDR3 nucleotides are TGCGCCAGCAGCTTGGCCGGGGCAATTAGCACAGATACGCAGTATTTT.

This clone occurred many times. This chain connects TRBV6-6 to TRBJ2-3, with 8 positions matching TRBD1. V lost 2 bases and J lost 3; bases outside the gene matches: 4. The CDR3 spans 15 residues. CDR1 and CDR2 (germline): MNHNY, SVGAGI (reference sequence). The CDR3 DNA follows: TGTGCCAGCAGTTACCAGGGGGCTAGGACAGATACGCAGTATTTT. Translated: CASSYQGARTDTQYF.

The chain joins TRBV5-1 to TRBJ2-7; 11 positions agree with TRBD1. The CDR3 totals 15 residues. Germline V lookup: CDR1 SGHRS, CDR2 YFSETQ. V dropped 1 base and J dropped 5; count of bases not matched to a gene: 5. The CDR3 DNA follows: TGCGCCAGCAGCTTGTCTGGACAGGGGGCCCACGAGCAGTACTTC. Translating gives CASSLSGQGAHEQYF.

This clone was picked up a small number of times. V gene TRBV7-8 combines with J gene TRBJ2-1; 7 positions match TRBD1. Germline CDR1 SGHVS, CDR2 FQNEAQ. This CDR3 comprises 13 residues. V lost 8 bases and J lost 9; bases outside the gene matches: 10. The DNA for the CDR3 is TGTGCCAGCGGCCGGACAGGAAACGGTGAGCAGTTCTTC. Its protein is CASGRTGNGEQFF. The whole variable domain, remainder taken from reference TRBV7-8 and TRBJ2-1, is GAGVSQSPRYKVAKRGQDVALRCDPISGHVSLFWYQQALGQGPEFLTYFQNEAQLDKSGLPSDRFFAERPEGSVSTLKIQRTQQEDSAVYLCASGRTGNGEQFFGPGTRLTVL.

This chain joins TRBV9 and TRBJ2-5, with D possibly TRBD2 on 6 matching bases. The CDR3 is 16 amino acids. The germline V gene encodes CDR1 SGDLS and CDR2 YYNGEE. V was shortened by 0 bases and J by 0 bases, with 12 bases between the two germline ends. CDR3 protein: CASSVEFGGYQETQYF. The CDR3 nucleotides are TGTGCCAGCAGCGTAGAGTTCGGGGGTTACCAAGAGACCCAGTACTTC.

This clone was picked up a small number of times. V is TRBV29-1 and J is TRBJ2-7, with D perhaps TRBD2 (6 bases). From germline, CDR1 is SQVTM and CDR2 ANQGSEA. V lost 4 bases, J lost 6 bases, and 16 bases lay in between. The CDR3 runs 13 residues. The CDR3 DNA is TGCAGCGTTGGGAAACGCGAAGCGGGCGAGCAGTACTTC. Protein sequence: CSVGKREAGEQYF.